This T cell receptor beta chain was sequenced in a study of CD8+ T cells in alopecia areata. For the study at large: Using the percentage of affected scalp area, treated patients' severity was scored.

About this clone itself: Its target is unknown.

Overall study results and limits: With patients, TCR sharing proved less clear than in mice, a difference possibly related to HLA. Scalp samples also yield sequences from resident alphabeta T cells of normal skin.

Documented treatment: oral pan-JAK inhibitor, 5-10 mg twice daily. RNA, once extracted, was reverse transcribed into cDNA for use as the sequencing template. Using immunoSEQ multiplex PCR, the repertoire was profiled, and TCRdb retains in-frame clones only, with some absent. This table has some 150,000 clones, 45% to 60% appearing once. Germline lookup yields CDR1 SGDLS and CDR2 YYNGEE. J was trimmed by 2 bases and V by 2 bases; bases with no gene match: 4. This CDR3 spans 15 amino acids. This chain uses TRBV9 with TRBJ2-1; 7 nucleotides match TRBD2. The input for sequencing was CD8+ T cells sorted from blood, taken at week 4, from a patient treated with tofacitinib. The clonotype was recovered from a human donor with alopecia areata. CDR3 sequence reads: CASSVGRGAYNEQFF. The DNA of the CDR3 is TGTGCCAGCAGCGTGGGACGGGGGGCCTACAATGAGCAGTTCTTC.